The source of this TCR beta chain is a study of radiotherapy plus CTLA-4 blockade in lung cancer. TCRdb's copy holds only in-frame clones and misses some; the assay was immunoSEQ multiplex PCR. The sample holds 65,000 to 100,000 clones, roughly four fifths seen once. V lost 11 bases and J lost 0, with 11 bases in between. Germline-derived CDR1 and CDR2 are LNHDA and SQIVND (reference sequence). The CDR3 extends over 13 amino acids. This clone appeared once. The clonotype comes from a human donor with non-small cell lung cancer who had stable disease on radiotherapy plus ipilimumab. The V gene is TRBV19, the J gene TRBJ1-5, with D possibly matching TRBD1 (6 bases). The specimen comprised peripheral blood, sampled from a patient treated with radiotherapy plus ipilimumab. The CDR3 DNA follows: TGTGCCGGCCCAGGGGATAGCAATCAGCCCCAGCATTTT. Encoded protein: CAGPGDSNQPQHF.